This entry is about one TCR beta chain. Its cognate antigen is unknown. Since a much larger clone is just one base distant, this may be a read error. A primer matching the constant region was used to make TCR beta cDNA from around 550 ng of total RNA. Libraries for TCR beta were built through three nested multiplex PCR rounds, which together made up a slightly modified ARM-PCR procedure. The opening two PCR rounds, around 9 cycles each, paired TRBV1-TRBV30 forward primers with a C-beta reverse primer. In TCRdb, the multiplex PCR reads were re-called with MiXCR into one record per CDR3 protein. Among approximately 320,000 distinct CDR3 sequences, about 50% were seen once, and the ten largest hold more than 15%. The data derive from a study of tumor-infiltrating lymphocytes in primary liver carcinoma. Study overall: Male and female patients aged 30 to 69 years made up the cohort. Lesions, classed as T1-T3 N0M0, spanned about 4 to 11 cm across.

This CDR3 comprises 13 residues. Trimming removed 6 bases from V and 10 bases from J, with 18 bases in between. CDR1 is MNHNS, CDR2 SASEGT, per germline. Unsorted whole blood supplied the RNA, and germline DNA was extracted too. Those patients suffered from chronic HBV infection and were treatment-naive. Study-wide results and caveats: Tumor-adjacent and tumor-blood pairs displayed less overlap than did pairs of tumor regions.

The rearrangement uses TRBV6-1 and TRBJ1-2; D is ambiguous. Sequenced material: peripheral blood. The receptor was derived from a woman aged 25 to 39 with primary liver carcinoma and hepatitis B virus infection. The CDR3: CASRTNQVRDYTF. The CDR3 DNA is TGTGCCAGCAGGACGAATCAGGTTCGTGACTACACCTTC.